These 13 T cell receptor beta chains came from one sample sequenced in a study of T cell repertoires in cytomegalovirus infection. TCRdb recomputed calls from the reads with MiXCR, one row per CDR3 protein. The sample contains around 490,000 distinct CDR3 sequences, about 25% of which appear only once. Sequenced material: PBMCs. These receptors were collected from a human donor in good health (CMV status not recorded). Some clones in this sample may be carry-over from other donors' samples.

The CDR3 sequence is CSVEGPGGVLSGYTF. For the CDR3, the DNA is TGCAGCGTCGAGGGCCCAGGGGGGGTTTTAAGCGGCTACACCTTC. The chain links TRBV29-1 to TRBJ1-2; 7 bases are shared with TRBD1. The CDR3 extends over 15 amino acids. Unmatched junction bases numbered 18, after V lost 6 bases and J lost 8 bases. Germline-derived CDR1 and CDR2 are SQVTM and ANQGSEA.

The V and J genes are TRBV28 and TRBJ2-4; TRBD1 aligns across 7 bases. The germline gives CDR1 MDHEN, CDR2 SYDVKM. Germline trimming cut 5 bases from V and 4 bases from J; bases unmatched to any gene: 8. The CDR3 extends over 15 amino acids. Here the CDR3 reads CASSPTGVGKNIQYF. In DNA, the CDR3 is TGTGCCAGCAGTCCAACAGGGGTGGGAAAAAACATTCAGTACTTC.

This clonotype occurred many times. The V and J genes are TRBV7-9 and TRBJ1-5, with 7 bases matching TRBD1. In germline, CDR1 is SEHNR, CDR2 FQNEAQ (reference sequence). Trimming at V came to 5 bases and at J to 5 bases, leaving 6 bases not matched to a gene. CDR3 size: 14 residues. For the CDR3, the DNA is TGTGCCAGCAGCCCGGCCCAGGGGGATCAGCCCCAGCATTTT. Translated, it gives CASSPAQGDQPQHF.

The chain employs TRBV7-2 and TRBJ2-1; the match to TRBD2 covers 11 bases. The CDR3 consists of 13 residues. J lost 12 bases, V lost 3 bases, and 4 bases had no gene match. Germline V CDR1 and CDR2: SGHTA, FQGNSA. CDR3 amino acids: CASSLTSGVPQFF. The CDR3 DNA is TGTGCCAGCAGCTTGACTAGCGGGGTCCCGCAGTTCTTC.

This chain connects TRBV2 to TRBJ2-7; D is unclear. The germline V gene has CDR1 SNHLY and CDR2 FYNNEI. V was cut by 0 bases and J by 3 bases, with 3 bases left in between. The length of the CDR3 is 12 residues. The CDR3 nucleotides are TGTGCCAGCAGTGAAGCAAACTACGAGCAGTACTTC. Amino acid sequence: CASSEANYEQYF.

The chain recombines TRBV6-5 with TRBJ2-7; D is ambiguous. The CDR3 sequence is 15 residues long. CDR1 and CDR2 (germline): MNHEY, SVGAGI. Trimming stripped 2 bases from V and 1 base from J, with 12 bases between. Here the CDR3 reads CASSYGQVASYEQYF. The CDR3 DNA reads as TGTGCCAGCAGTTACGGGCAGGTGGCGTCCTACGAGCAGTACTTC.

This clonotype appeared many times. V usage is TRBV7-2 and J usage is TRBJ2-1, with D possibly TRBD2 on 6 matching bases. V lost 1 base to trimming and J lost 3 bases, with 10 bases between them. The CDR3 covers 15 residues. The germline CDR1 and CDR2 sequences are SGHTA and FQGNSA. CDR3 sequence (DNA): TGTGCCAGCAGCTTAGTTGGGCGGGACTACAATGAGCAGTTCTTC. Protein: CASSLVGRDYNEQFF.

This clonotype was counted at least ten times. V gene TRBV7-8 combines with J gene TRBJ2-1; 10 nucleotides line up with TRBD2. V dropped 6 bases and J dropped 3; count of bases not matched to a gene: 5. This CDR3 contains 15 residues. The germline V gene encodes CDR1 SGHVS and CDR2 FQNEAQ. CDR3 in DNA: TGTGCCAGCAGACCCGGGACTAGCGACTACAATGAGCAGTTCTTC. Translating it yields CASRPGTSDYNEQFF.

The V gene is TRBV7-2, the J gene TRBJ2-3; the match to TRBD2 covers 7 bases. The germline V gene encodes CDR1 SGHTA and CDR2 FQGNSA. The J segment lost 4 bases and the V segment lost 1 base, leaving 8 bases of the junction unmatched. The CDR3 is 16 amino acids. CDR3 residues: CASSLVGGELSDTQYF. The CDR3, as DNA: TGTGCCAGCAGCTTAGTGGGGGGGGAGTTATCAGATACGCAGTATTTT.

This clonotype was counted only a few times. The chain has TRBV6-2 or TRBV6-3 and TRBJ2-1; D unresolved. The CDR3 has 14 residues. Trimming removed 0 bases from V and 5 bases from J, with 8 bases in between. Germline V CDR1 and CDR2: MNHEY, SVGEGT. CDR3 DNA sequence: TGTGCCAGCAGTTACTCCAAGCCCAACAATGAGCAGTTCTTC. Encoded protein: CASSYSKPNNEQFF.

This clonotype was recorded a few times. This chain uses TRBV14 with TRBJ2-7, with TRBD2 identical over 10 bases. This CDR3 region has 16 residues. The V gene end was trimmed by 3 bases and the J gene end by 0 bases; junction bases not matched to a gene: 5. Per germline, CDR1 SGHDN and CDR2 FVKESK. The CDR3 DNA follows: TGTGCCAGCAGCCATTTAGCGGGAGGATACTCCTACGAGCAGTACTTC. This encodes CASSHLAGGYSYEQYF.

A few counts support this clonotype. CDR3 residues: CATSDPGSDGNQPQHF. CDR3 in DNA: TGTGCCACCAGTGATCCAGGGTCCGATGGCAATCAGCCCCAGCATTTT. This chain uses TRBV24-1 with TRBJ1-5; D possibly corresponds to TRBD1 (5 bases). V was pared by 3 bases and J by 2 bases, with 13 bases between. The CDR3 is made up of 16 amino acids. Germline V gene sequence: CDR1 KGHDR, CDR2 SFDVKD.

The sample holds many counts of this clonotype. V usage is TRBV7-9 and J usage is TRBJ2-1; a possible D gene is TRBD2 (5 bases). CDR3 length: 13 residues. Germline assignment: CDR1 SEHNR and CDR2 FQNEAQ (reference sequence). The V gene lost 5 bases and the J gene lost 6 bases, with 11 bases spanning the gap. CDR3 DNA sequence: TGTGCCAGCAGCGAGAAGGGAGTCAATGAGCAGTTCTTC. This encodes CASSEKGVNEQFF.